A selection of T cell receptor beta chains follows, all from one sample in a study of a mutant IDH1 vaccine in newly diagnosed glioma. These TCRs are of unknown antigen specificity. TCRdb keeps only in-frame clones here, not all; method: immunoSEQ multiplex PCR. The table has 65,000 or so clones, 70% to 90% seen once. The source material was PBMCs, sampled from a glioma patient whose treatment included an IDH1 peptide vaccine. Source of these receptors: a man between 25 and 39 years old with glioma. The CDR3 runs from the conserved cysteine through the conserved F or W. The order of the fields is D gene, clone size, J gene, V gene, CDR3 protein, CDR3 DNA. The D gene is left open where the match is weak. Expanded clones get a size class; other rows say once, few or many, or leave the size out.

>.|.|TRBJ1-4|TRBV5-8
CASRLALNAGSNEKLFF
TGTGCCAGCAGACTGGCCCTTAATGCAGGGAGCAATGAAAAACTGTTTTTT
>TRBD1|.|TRBJ1-1|TRBV5-1
CASSLLPTGGVMNTEAFF
TGCGCCAGCAGCCTACTTCCGACAGGGGGCGTTATGAACACTGAAGCTTTCTTT
>TRBD1|.|TRBJ2-3|TRBV27
CATKDRGLGLGTDTQYF
TGTGCCACAAAGGACAGGGGGCTAGGTTTGGGCACAGATACGCAGTATTTT
>.|once|TRBJ1-4|TRBV5-1
CASSPGAATNEKLFF
TGCGCCAGCAGCCCGGGGGCTGCAACTAATGAAAAACTGTTTTTT
>TRBD1|.|TRBJ2-1|TRBV7-9
CASSQGQNEQFF
TGTGCCAGCAGCCAGGGACAGAATGAGCAGTTCTTC
>TRBD1|.|TRBJ2-1|TRBV27
CASNRSRGRSYNEQFF
TGTGCCAGCAACCGGAGCAGGGGGCGAAGTTACAATGAGCAGTTCTTC
>TRBD1|once|TRBJ2-5|TRBV19
CATGQGQETQYF
TGTGCCACTGGACAGGGCCAAGAGACCCAGTACTTC
>.|.|TRBJ1-2|TRBV7-9
CASSTRQGRGGDYGYTF
TGTGCCAGCAGCACTCGGCAGGGGCGTGGGGGAGACTATGGCTACACCTTC
>TRBD2|once|TRBJ2-1|TRBV6-5
CASSYSFTSGNEQFF
TGTGCCAGCAGTTACTCGTTTACTAGCGGGAATGAGCAGTTCTTC
>TRBD1|few|TRBJ1-6|TRBV7-9
CASSYALQGSSYNSPLHF
TGTGCCAGCAGTTACGCGCTACAGGGGAGCTCCTATAATTCACCCCTCCACTTT
>TRBD1|.|TRBJ2-7|TRBV30
CAWSRTGGSYEQYF
TGTGCCTGGAGCCGGACAGGGGGGTCCTACGAGCAGTACTTC
>.|.|TRBJ2-7|TRBV11-3
CASSLGDYEQYF
TGTGCCAGCAGCTTAGGGGATTACGAGCAGTACTTC
>.|.|TRBJ1-3|TRBV7-9
CASSPTISGNTIYF
TGTGCCAGCAGCCCAACAATCTCTGGAAACACCATATATTTT
>TRBD1|.|TRBJ1-4|TRBV28
CASSPGTGLIELFF
TGTGCCAGCAGTCCCGGGACAGGGCTGATAGAACTGTTTTTT
>TRBD1|.|TRBJ2-5|TRBV7-9
CASRTGGARETQYF
TGTGCCAGCAGGACAGGGGGCGCGAGGGAGACCCAGTACTTC
>TRBD1|once|TRBJ1-1|TRBV29-1
CSGGQGEYSEAFF
TGCAGCGGGGGACAGGGGGAGTATTCTGAAGCTTTCTTT
>TRBD1|.|TRBJ1-4|TRBV6-6
CASSIPTGTNEKLFF
TGTGCCAGCAGTATACCGACAGGGACTAATGAAAAACTGTTTTTT
>TRBD1|.|TRBJ1-6|TRBV5-6
CASSLYGTGRYNSPLHF
TGTGCCAGCAGCTTGTACGGGACAGGGCGGTATAATTCACCCCTCCACTTT
>.|.|TRBJ1-2|TRBV7-2
CASSGALGYGYTF
TGTGCCAGCAGCGGTGCTTTGGGGTATGGCTACACCTTC
>.|.|TRBJ2-5|TRBV5-1
CASSTGNGETQYF
TGCGCCAGCAGCACTGGGAATGGTGAGACCCAGTACTTC
>.|.|TRBJ1-1|TRBV7-6
CASSPSPGNTEAFF
TGTGCCAGCAGCCCGTCCCCGGGGAACACTGAAGCTTTCTTT
>.|.|TRBJ2-7|TRBV6-1
CASSEDSVYPSNEQYF
TGTGCCAGCAGTGAGGATTCTGTTTATCCCTCCAACGAGCAGTACTTC
>TRBD1|few|TRBJ1-1|TRBV29-1
CSAGTGGNTEAFF
TGCAGCGCAGGGACAGGGGGGAACACTGAAGCTTTCTTT
>TRBD1|.|TRBJ2-7|TRBV15
CATSRTPGQGRDEQYF
TGTGCCACCAGCAGAACCCCGGGACAGGGTAGGGACGAGCAGTACTTC
>TRBD1|.|TRBJ2-7|TRBV27
CASSWTAGGNEQYF
TGTGCCAGCAGTTGGACCGCAGGGGGTAACGAGCAGTACTTC
>.|.|TRBJ2-5|TRBV14
CASSHTGPPQETQYF
TGTGCCAGCAGCCATACAGGGCCCCCACAAGAGACCCAGTACTTC
>.|.|TRBJ1-6|TRBV21-1
CASSKGLNSPLHF
TGTGCCAGCAGCAAAGGGCTGAATTCACCCCTCCACTTT
>.|once|TRBJ2-7|TRBV19
CASTTGPSSYEQYF
TGTGCCAGTACCACGGGTCCGAGCTCCTACGAGCAGTACTTC
>.|.|TRBJ1-4|TRBV6-5
CASSYSNAVGEKLFF
TGTGCCAGCAGTTACTCCAATGCCGTAGGTGAAAAACTGTTTTTT
>.|.|TRBJ2-7|TRBV7-2
CASSLGLGNDYEQYF
TGTGCCAGCAGCTTAGGTTTAGGGAATGACTACGAGCAGTACTTC
>TRBD1|few|TRBJ1-1|TRBV4-1
CASSQVGTGAYTEAFF
TGCGCCAGCAGCCAAGTAGGGACAGGGGCCTACACTGAAGCTTTCTTT
>TRBD1|.|TRBJ1-1|TRBV30
CAWSIWTGLMNTEAFF
TGTGCCTGGAGTATATGGACAGGGCTGATGAACACTGAAGCTTTCTTT
>.|.|TRBJ2-7|TRBV20-1
CSASAGYEQYF
TGCAGTGCTAGCGCGGGATACGAGCAGTACTTC
>TRBD2|.|TRBJ2-7|TRBV6-1
CASSASLAGLTYEQYF
TGTGCCAGCAGTGCCTCCCTAGCGGGGCTTACCTACGAGCAGTACTTC
>.|.|TRBJ1-2|TRBV6-5
CASRLDNLYGYTF
TGTGCCAGCAGATTAGACAACTTGTACGGCTACACCTTC
>TRBD2|once|TRBJ2-7|TRBV11-2
CASSLEILAGFYEQYF
TGTGCCAGCAGCTTAGAAATACTAGCGGGGTTCTACGAGCAGTACTTC
>TRBD2|.|TRBJ2-3|TRBV19
CASSVRGGKDTQYF
TGTGCCAGTAGTGTACGGGGGGGCAAGGATACGCAGTATTTT
>TRBD2|.|TRBJ2-7|TRBV5-1
CASSDTSGAYEQYF
TGCGCCAGCAGCGACACTAGCGGGGCCTACGAGCAGTACTTC
>TRBD1|.|TRBJ1-4|TRBV5-1
CASSPILRGTGAEKLFF
TGCGCCAGCAGCCCAATCCTCCGGGGGACAGGGGCTGAAAAACTGTTTTTT
>.|.|TRBJ2-1|TRBV29-1
CSVFLSSYNEQFF
TGCAGCGTCTTCCTGAGCTCCTACAATGAGCAGTTCTTC
>.|medium-sized|TRBJ1-4|TRBV5-6
CASSWAPSATNEKLFF
TGTGCCAGCAGCTGGGCACCTTCTGCAACTAATGAAAAACTGTTTTTT
>TRBD1|.|TRBJ2-7|TRBV9
CASSVAPGQSYEQYF
TGTGCCAGCAGCGTAGCTCCGGGACAGTCCTACGAGCAGTACTTC
>.|.|TRBJ2-2|TRBV18
CASSPLQSEDQNTGELFF
TGTGCCAGCTCACCACTCCAATCAGAGGACCAGAACACCGGGGAGCTGTTTTTT
>TRBD2|.|TRBJ2-5|TRBV4-2
CASSQEASGGGIQETQYF
TGTGCCAGCAGCCAAGAGGCTAGCGGGGGGGGAATCCAAGAGACCCAGTACTTC
>.|.|TRBJ2-1|TRBV2
CASSAQGNEQFF
TGTGCCAGCAGTGCCCAGGGGAATGAGCAGTTCTTC
>TRBD1|few|TRBJ1-1|TRBV5-6
CASSRDRGNTEAFF
TGTGCCAGCAGCCGGGACAGGGGGAACACTGAAGCTTTCTTT
>.|.|TRBJ1-5|TRBV7-2
CASSYRSNSNQPQHF
TGTGCCAGCAGCTACAGGAGTAATAGCAATCAGCCCCAGCATTTT
>TRBD1|.|TRBJ1-2|TRBV7-2
CASSQDRGLDYGYTF
TGTGCCAGCAGCCAAGACAGGGGGCTAGACTATGGCTACACCTTC
>.|.|TRBJ2-7|TRBV18
CASSPRGDEQYF
TGTGCCAGCTCACCCCGAGGGGACGAGCAGTACTTC
>.|.|TRBJ2-1|TRBV28
CASINTGSYNEQFF
TGTGCCAGCATTAACACGGGAAGCTACAATGAGCAGTTCTTC
>.|few|TRBJ1-1|TRBV27
CASSPGQLNTEAFF
TGTGCCAGCAGCCCTGGACAGCTTAACACTGAAGCTTTCTTT
>.|.|TRBJ1-1|TRBV29-1
CSVPRLTGNTEAFF
TGCAGCGTCCCGAGACTTACAGGGAACACTGAAGCTTTCTTT
>.|.|TRBJ1-2|TRBV30
CAWSVVGFNYGYTF
TGTGCCTGGAGTGTAGTAGGATTCAACTATGGCTACACCTTC
>.|.|TRBJ2-7|TRBV29-1
CSVERRQVRGSYEQYF
TGCAGCGTTGAAAGGCGTCAAGTAAGGGGCTCCTACGAGCAGTACTTC
>.|once|TRBJ2-2|TRBV6-6
CASSSNTGELFF
TGTGCCAGCAGTTCGAACACCGGGGAGCTGTTTTTT
>TRBD1|.|TRBJ1-4|TRBV7-9
CASTEGGQGSTNEKLFF
TGTGCCAGCACCGAGGGGGGACAGGGTTCAACTAATGAAAAACTGTTTTTT
>.|.|TRBJ2-1|TRBV5-5
CASSPRTRGYSYNEQFF
TGTGCCAGCAGCCCACGGACCCGGGGATACTCCTACAATGAGCAGTTCTTC